This TCR beta chain appears in the sequencing data of a study of cytomegalovirus exposure and HLA in healthy donors. General study results and limits: Of the V segments, some could not be distinguished, including TRBV6-2 and TRBV6-3, and were excluded. Highly shared variants forming one cluster were likely a sequencing artifact.

It was with 60 Vbeta and 13 Jbeta primers that the PCR ran. The protocol was immunoSEQ multiplex PCR, while the TCRdb copy is restricted to in-frame clones and leaves out a portion. The table has roughly 180,000 clones, 84% seen once. On this clone: Its cognate antigen is unknown.

The CDR3 runs to 16 residues. CDR1 and CDR2 from the germline V gene are KGHSH and LQKENI. The J segment lost 5 bases and the V segment lost 3 bases, leaving 6 bases of the junction unmatched. This clonotype originated in a man aged 25-45 years in good health and CMV-seronegative. Source material: PBMCs. The gene calls are TRBV18 and TRBJ2-3, with 12 bases identical to TRBD2. The CDR3 DNA follows: TGTGCCAGCTCACCGCTACTAGCGGGGGGTGGAGATACGCAGTATTTT. Amino acid sequence: CASSPLLAGGGDTQYF. The full variable domain, its missing parts supplied by reference TRBV18 and TRBJ2-3, is NAGVMQNPRHLVRRRGQEARLRCSPMKGHSHVYWYRQLPEEGLKFMVYLQKENIIDESGMPKERFSAEFPKEGPSILRIQQVVRGDSAAYFCASSPLLAGGGDTQYFGPGTRLTVL.